These 32 T cell receptor beta chains came from one sample sequenced in a study of T-cell reconstitution after alpha-beta-depleted transplantation in children. Using unique molecular identifiers, the investigators prepared the TCRbeta library. TCRdb reanalysed the PCR reads using MiXCR and keeps one entry per CDR3 protein. The table includes 150,000 to 250,000 distinct CDR3 sequences, roughly 6.3% detected once. The material sequenced was PBMCs, taken before TCRalphabeta/CD19-depleted stem cell transplant. These receptors all stem from a girl in the first two years of life with combined immunodeficiency, due to receive a stem cell transplant.

This clonotype was seen a few times. The chain uses TRBV20-1 and TRBJ2-2; D is undetermined. This CDR3 spans 13 amino acids. The ends were cut back, 2 bases at V and 4 bases at J, with 8 bases in the middle. Germline-derived CDR1 and CDR2 are DFQATT and SNEGSKA (reference sequence). The DNA of the CDR3 is TGCAGTGCTAGAAAGCCGCTCACCGGGGAGCTGTTTTTT. It is translated as CSARKPLTGELFF.

This clonotype was recorded at least ten times. This chain joins TRBV20-1 and TRBJ2-7, with TRBD1 matching over 8 bases. Germline CDR1 and CDR2: DFQATT and SNEGSKA (reference sequence). The CDR3 runs 14 residues. The V gene end was trimmed by 6 bases and the J gene end by 3 bases; junction bases not matched to a gene: 10. Here the CDR3 DNA reads TGCAGTGCCTTACCCCAGGGGGCCCTCTACGAGCAGTACTTC. Encoded protein: CSALPQGALYEQYF.

A note on this clonotype: A read error may be the cause here, since a much bigger clone is one base away. This sequence joins TRBV4-1 and TRBJ2-2; TRBD1 matches at 8 bases. CDR1 is MGHRA, CDR2 YSYEKL, per germline. CDR3 length: 13 amino acids. J was trimmed by 9 bases and V by 10 bases; bases with no gene match: 10. The CDR3 spells CATGGWRTRELFF. CDR3 coding DNA: TGCGCCACAGGGGGCTGGAGGACCAGGGAGCTGTTTTTT.

This clonotype was observed at least ten times. The chain employs TRBV4-1 and TRBJ2-5; D is possibly TRBD1 (6 bases). Germline V gives CDR1 MGHRA, CDR2 YSYEKL. The CDR3 sequence is 16 residues long. Trimming stripped 4 bases from V and 3 bases from J, with 18 bases between. This CDR3 reads CASSPLSRAGEETQYF. For the CDR3, the DNA is TGCGCCAGCAGCCCCCTCTCACGGGCAGGGGAAGAGACCCAGTACTTC.

This clonotype occurred a few times. The genes are TRBV5-1 and TRBJ2-7; 13 positions agree with TRBD2. Germline trimming cut 0 bases from V and 7 bases from J; bases unmatched to any gene: 4. CDR1 is SGHRS and CDR2 is YFSETQ in the germline V gene. The CDR3 loop spans 15 amino acids. The CDR3, as DNA: TGCGCCAGCAGCTTGGGACTAGCGGGAGGTTGGGAGCAGTACTTC. Translating gives CASSLGLAGGWEQYF.

In nucleotides, the CDR3 is TGCGCCAGCACTGTGGGGGTCATGAACACTGAAGCTTTCTTT. It translates to CASTVGVMNTEAFF. This chain connects TRBV5-1 to TRBJ1-1, with D maybe TRBD1 (5 bases). The V end was cut by 6 bases, the J end by 0 bases, with 12 bases between. This CDR3 is 14 amino acids long. Germline V CDR1 and CDR2: SGHRS, YFSETQ.

In its sample, this clonotype was seen once. V usage is TRBV20-1 and J usage is TRBJ1-5; no clear D gene. V was trimmed by 3 bases and J by 3 bases, leaving 9 bases between them. This CDR3 is 13 amino acids long. Looked up from germline, CDR1 is DFQATT and CDR2 is SNEGSKA (reference sequence). Here the CDR3 reads CSARGRTNQPQHF. CDR3 nucleotides: TGCAGTGCTAGGGGCAGAACCAATCAGCCCCAGCATTTT.

At least ten counts were recorded for this clonotype. The chain joins TRBV27 to TRBJ2-7, with TRBD2 matching over 7 bases. Trimming took 9 bases from V and 0 from J; bases not matched to a gene: 8. Germline V lookup: CDR1 MNHEY, CDR2 SMNVEV (reference sequence). The CDR3 runs 14 residues. CDR3 nucleotide sequence: TGTGCCAGAAGACTAGCCTATAGCTCCTACGAGCAGTACTTC. Translated: CARRLAYSSYEQYF.

This clonotype has only one observation. The junction and the germline gene differ at one end; a read error may be behind it. The CDR3 protein is CASRLPGTTEPFF. The CDR3 DNA follows: TGTGCCAGCAGGTTACCGGGAACCACTGAACCTTTCTTT. The V and J genes are TRBV12-3 or TRBV12-4 and TRBJ1-1, with unresolved D. The CDR3 is made up of 13 amino acids.

A note on this clonotype: A much larger clonotype is one base distant, so this may be a read error. This rearrangement joins TRBV12-3 or TRBV12-4 to TRBJ1-1; D unclear. The CDR3 is 11 amino acids. CDR3 nucleotide sequence: TGTCCCAGCAGTTCGTCGTGGATAGCTTTCTTT. Amino acids: CPSSSSWIAFF.

This clonotype has ten or more counts. The V call is TRBV7-8, the J call TRBJ2-5, with D possibly TRBD1 on 6 matching bases. In germline, CDR1 is SGHVS, CDR2 FQNEAQ. V was pared by 5 bases and J by 1 base, with 23 bases between. The CDR3 has 18 residues. The CDR3 spells CASSEGGSWGRGQETQYF. The CDR3 bases are TGTGCCAGCAGCGAAGGCGGTAGTTGGGGCAGGGGCCAAGAGACCCAGTACTTC. The whole variable domain, filled in from reference TRBV7-8 and TRBJ2-5, reads GAGVSQSPRYKVAKRGQDVALRCDPISGHVSLFWYQQALGQGPEFLTYFQNEAQLDKSGLPSDRFFAERPEGSVSTLKIQRTQQEDSAVYLCASSEGGSWGRGQETQYFGPGTRLLVL.

This clonotype came up many times. This rearrangement joins TRBV28 to TRBJ2-3; D may be TRBD2 (5 bases). The CDR3 length is 16 residues. V gave up 7 bases and J gave up 0 bases, with 17 bases separating them. CDR1 and CDR2 (germline): MDHEN, SYDVKM. CDR3 nucleotide sequence: TGTGCCAGCATCATAACGGGGTATTCTAGCACAGATACGCAGTATTTT. Its translation is CASIITGYSSTDTQYF.

The chain recombines TRBV29-1 with TRBJ1-1; D is possibly TRBD1 (6 bases). Germline V gene data show CDR1 as SQVTM and CDR2 as ANQGSEA. V lost 4 bases and J 1 base, leaving 10 bases between the germline ends. The CDR3 consists of 13 residues. CDR3 DNA: TGCAGCGTTGGGGGGCGCGAGAACACTGAAGCTTTCTTT. Its protein is CSVGGRENTEAFF.

This chain joins TRBV25-1 and TRBJ2-7; 7 bases are shared with TRBD1. The CDR3 loop spans 11 amino acids. The V gene's germline CDR1 is MGHDK and CDR2 SYGVNS. The trim removed 7 bases at V and 12 bases at J, leaving 9 bases unmatched. Here the CDR3 DNA reads TGTGCCAGCAAACAGGGGCTTTCGTTGTACTTC. Its translation is CASKQGLSLYF.

This chain connects TRBV4-2 to TRBJ2-7; 12 nucleotides line up with TRBD1. The CDR3 covers 19 residues. With V trimmed by 1 base and J by 1 base, 11 bases remained unmatched. Germline CDR1 and CDR2: LGHNA and YNFKEQ. The CDR3 sequence: CASSQAMGQGATHSYEQYF. In nucleotides, the CDR3 is TGTGCCAGCAGCCAAGCGATGGGACAGGGGGCGACTCATTCCTACGAGCAGTACTTC.

The chain couples TRBV15 to TRBJ1-1; unclear D gene. V was trimmed by 5 bases and J by 3 bases, leaving 10 bases between them. This CDR3 is built from 13 residues. The germline V gene encodes CDR1 LNHNV and CDR2 YYDKDF (reference sequence). CDR3 in amino acids: CATSEEGYTEAFF. The CDR3 DNA follows: TGTGCCACCAGCGAAGAGGGATACACTGAAGCTTTCTTT.

In this sample, this clonotype turned up many times. V is TRBV7-9 and J is TRBJ2-3; no reliable D call. The CDR3 has 10 residues. Deletions cut 9 bases from V and 6 bases from J, with 7 bases between. Germline V CDR1 and CDR2: SEHNR, FQNEAQ (reference sequence). CDR3 sequence: CASAWDTQYF. In DNA form, the CDR3 reads TGTGCCAGTGCTTGGGATACGCAGTATTTT.

This clonotype was seen more than once but under ten times. The chain combines TRBV19 with TRBJ2-2; possibly TRBD2 for D (6 bases). CDR3 length: 16 residues. V lost 6 bases, J lost 0 bases, and 14 bases lay in between. The V gene's germline CDR1 is LNHDA and CDR2 SQIVND (reference sequence). The CDR3 bases are TGTGCCAGTAGCCCATGGGGGGAATCGAACACCGGGGAGCTGTTTTTT. Protein product: CASSPWGESNTGELFF. Full variable domain (remainder filled in from reference TRBV19 and TRBJ2-2): DGGITQSPKYLFRKEGQNVTLSCEQNLNHDAMYWYRQDPGQGLRLIYYSQIVNDFQKGDIAEGYSVSREKKESFPLTVTSAQKNPTAFYLCASSPWGESNTGELFFGEGSRLTVL.

This clonotype was detected ten times or more. The CDR3 is CSVGPRRSSYEQYF. The DNA of the CDR3 is TGCAGCGTGGGTCCTCGAAGGAGCTCCTACGAGCAGTACTTC. J is TRBJ2-7 and V is TRBV29-1; no firm D call. CDR1 SQVTM and CDR2 ANQGSEA come from the germline V gene. Deletions cut 6 bases from V and 0 bases from J, with 15 bases between. This CDR3 comprises 14 residues.

The sample holds many counts of this clonotype. In DNA form, the CDR3 reads TGCGCCAGCAGCTTCGAAGGACAGTTCAATGAAAAACTGTTTTTT. Translation gives CASSFEGQFNEKLFF. The chain has TRBV5-1 and TRBJ1-4; D may be TRBD1 (6 bases). The germline V gene encodes CDR1 SGHRS and CDR2 YFSETQ. V lost 2 bases, J lost 5 bases, and 13 bases lay in between. CDR3 length: 15 amino acids.

This clonotype was observed many times. The V and J genes are TRBV28 and TRBJ1-2; 8 nucleotides match TRBD1. Unmatched junction bases numbered 17, after V lost 7 bases and J lost 4 bases. Germline values: CDR1 MDHEN, CDR2 SYDVKM. The CDR3 is 17 amino acids. The CDR3 region is CASTLFDSGTGSYGYTF. CDR3 nucleotide sequence: TGTGCCAGCACCCTCTTCGATTCCGGGACAGGATCCTATGGCTACACCTTC.

The sample holds many counts of this clonotype. V gene TRBV5-1 combines with J gene TRBJ2-3; D may be TRBD1 (7 bases). Trimming left V 3 bases short and J 2 bases short, with 13 bases between. Germline V lookup: CDR1 SGHRS, CDR2 YFSETQ. CDR3 size: 15 residues. Here the CDR3 reads CASSWRDSNTDTQYF. CDR3 coding DNA: TGCGCCAGCAGCTGGAGGGACAGCAACACAGATACGCAGTATTTT.

Concerning this clonotype itself: With a much larger clone just one base away, this may be a read error. The chain carries TRBV4-1 and TRBJ2-2, with TRBD1 identical over 10 bases. Germline CDR1 reads MGHRA; CDR2 reads YSYEKL. The CDR3 is made up of 14 amino acids. V shed 7 bases and J 5 bases; nucleotides not matched to a gene: 4. The CDR3 DNA sequence: TGCGCCAGCACGTGGACAGGGGGGACCGGGGAGCTGTTTTTT. Translating it yields CASTWTGGTGELFF.

This clonotype was counted ten times or more. The chain has TRBV28 and TRBJ2-5, with D perhaps TRBD1 (5 bases). Trimming took off 3 bases at V and 4 bases at J, with 21 bases between the two ends. The CDR3 loop spans 17 amino acids. The germline V gene has CDR1 MDHEN and CDR2 SYDVKM. CDR3 sequence: CASSFSQPKYRGETQYF. The DNA of the CDR3 is TGTGCCAGCAGTTTCTCTCAGCCTAAATATAGGGGAGAGACCCAGTACTTC.

The sample holds many counts of this clonotype. J is TRBJ2-4 and V is TRBV9; 7 bases are shared with TRBD1. V was clipped by 6 bases and J by 8 bases; unmatched bases: 8. Germline loops: CDR1 SGDLS, CDR2 YYNGEE. The CDR3 spans 13 residues. This CDR3 reads CASNPTGSDIQYF. As DNA, the CDR3 is TGTGCCAGCAACCCGACAGGGTCGGACATTCAGTACTTC.

The table lists this clonotype with a few counts. The genes are TRBV3-1 and TRBJ1-2; D ambiguous. The V and J ends lost 0 bases and 8 bases respectively, with 10 bases between them. The CDR3 sequence is 13 residues long. CDR1 LGHDT and CDR2 YNNKEL come from the germline V gene (reference sequence). The DNA for the CDR3 is TGTGCCAGCAGCCAAGATCCGGGTGGCGGCTACACCTTC. Encoded protein: CASSQDPGGGYTF.

This clonotype turned up a few times. This chain uses TRBV7-2 with TRBJ1-6; D remains unclear. The CDR3 loop spans 16 amino acids. Trimming took 5 bases from V and 0 from J, leaving 11 bases between them. CDR1 and CDR2 (germline): SGHTA, FQGNSA. The CDR3 DNA reads as TGTGCCAGCAGCCCGTTTCGATTCTCCTATAATTCACCCCTCCACTTT. The encoded protein is CASSPFRFSYNSPLHF.

This clonotype was detected ten times or more. The V gene is TRBV4-2, the J gene TRBJ2-1; the match to TRBD2 covers 9 bases. Germline CDR1 and CDR2: LGHNA and YNFKEQ. This CDR3 spans 18 amino acids. The J segment lost 5 bases and the V segment lost 4 bases, leaving 15 bases of the junction unmatched. The CDR3: CASSRAVMGLAIDNEQFF. The CDR3 region has the DNA TGTGCCAGCAGCCGAGCGGTGATGGGACTAGCAATAGACAATGAGCAGTTCTTC.

The chain joins TRBV7-2 to TRBJ2-3; 11 nucleotides line up with TRBD2. Unmatched junction bases numbered 8, after V lost 5 bases and J lost 4 bases. Germline V CDR1 and CDR2: SGHTA, FQGNSA. CDR3 size: 16 residues. CDR3 sequence (DNA): TGTGCCAGCAGCCCTCGACTAGCGGGGTCGGCAGATACGCAGTATTTT. It translates to CASSPRLAGSADTQYF. Full variable domain (rest looked up from reference TRBV7-2 and TRBJ2-3): GAGVSQSPSNKVTEKGKDVELRCDPISGHTALYWYRQSLGQGLEFLIYFQGNSAPDKSGLPSDRFSAERTGGSVSTLTIQRTQQEDSAVYLCASSPRLAGSADTQYFGPGTRLTVL.

This clonotype has ten or more counts. The chain is built from TRBV27 and TRBJ2-3, with 7 bases lining up with TRBD1. Germline CDR1 and CDR2: MNHEY and SMNVEV (reference sequence). V dropped 2 bases and J dropped 1; count of bases not matched to a gene: 3. This CDR3 is 15 amino acids long. The CDR3 nucleotides are TGTGCCAGCAGTTTAAACAGGGGCGGCACAGATACGCAGTATTTT. This sequence encodes CASSLNRGGTDTQYF.

This clonotype appeared many times. V gene TRBV7-2 combines with J gene TRBJ2-7; D is ambiguous. Germline V CDR1 and CDR2: SGHTA, FQGNSA. Trimming left V 5 bases short and J 2 bases short, with 16 bases between. The length of the CDR3 is 15 residues. CDR3 bases: TGTGCCAGCAGCCCGAGGATCTCGGTGACCTACGAGCAGTACTTC. It codes for CASSPRISVTYEQYF. Combining the CDR3 with reference TRBV7-2 and TRBJ2-7 gives the whole variable domain GAGVSQSPSNKVTEKGKDVELRCDPISGHTALYWYRQSLGQGLEFLIYFQGNSAPDKSGLPSDRFSAERTGGSVSTLTIQRTQQEDSAVYLCASSPRISVTYEQYFGPGTRLTVT.

The rearrangement joins TRBV5-5 to TRBJ2-6, with D unresolved. V was cut by 3 bases and J by 0 bases, with 10 bases left in between. CDR1 is SGHKS, CDR2 YYEKEE, per germline (reference sequence). The CDR3 loop spans 16 amino acids. In nucleotides, the CDR3 is TGTGCCAGCAGCTCCAACATTATCTCTGGGGCCAACGTCCTGACTTTC. Translating it yields CASSSNIISGANVLTF.